This T cell receptor (beta chain) was obtained from a study of glioma-infiltrating T cells. The iRepertoire nested amplicon-rescue multiplex PCR amplified TCR alpha and beta CDR3s from RNA. MiXCR, run by TCRdb on the multiplex PCR reads, gives a single entry per CDR3 protein. The data contain about 400,000 distinct CDR3 sequences, more than 35% of them seen just once; the ten biggest clones take up about 11%. The source material was glioma tissue, nonneoplastic brain tissue, or PBMCs (not recorded which). This clonotype was obtained from a human donor with low-grade glioma or glioblastoma, undergoing nonglioma brain surgery, or in good health (not recorded which).

The CDR3 here is CASSLRGVSGRAETQYF. The CDR3 nucleotides read TGTGCCAGCAGCTTGCGGGGAGTTAGCGGGAGAGCGGAGACCCAGTACTTC. This chain connects TRBV3-1 to TRBJ2-5, with 9 bases lining up with TRBD2. V was clipped by 5 bases and J by 5 bases; unmatched bases: 15. Germline lookup yields CDR1 LGHDT and CDR2 YNNKEL (reference sequence). CDR3 size: 17 residues.